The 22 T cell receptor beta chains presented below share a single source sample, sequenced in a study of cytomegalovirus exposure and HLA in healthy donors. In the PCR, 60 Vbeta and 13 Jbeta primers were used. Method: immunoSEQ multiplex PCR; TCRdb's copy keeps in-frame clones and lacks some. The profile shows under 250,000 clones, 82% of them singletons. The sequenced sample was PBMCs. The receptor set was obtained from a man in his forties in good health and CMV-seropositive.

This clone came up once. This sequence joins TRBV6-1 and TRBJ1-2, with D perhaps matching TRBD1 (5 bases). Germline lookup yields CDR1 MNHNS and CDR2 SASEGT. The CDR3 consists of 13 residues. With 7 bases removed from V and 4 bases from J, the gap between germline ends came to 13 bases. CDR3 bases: TGTGCCAGCATCCCAGACAGTTTCTATGGCTACACCTTC. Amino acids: CASIPDSFYGYTF.

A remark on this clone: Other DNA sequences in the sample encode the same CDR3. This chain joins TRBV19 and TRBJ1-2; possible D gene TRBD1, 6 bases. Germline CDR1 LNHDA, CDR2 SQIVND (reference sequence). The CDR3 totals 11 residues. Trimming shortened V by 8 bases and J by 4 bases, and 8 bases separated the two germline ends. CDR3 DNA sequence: TGTGCCAGTTCGACAGGCTATGGCTACACCTTC. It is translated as CASSTGYGYTF.

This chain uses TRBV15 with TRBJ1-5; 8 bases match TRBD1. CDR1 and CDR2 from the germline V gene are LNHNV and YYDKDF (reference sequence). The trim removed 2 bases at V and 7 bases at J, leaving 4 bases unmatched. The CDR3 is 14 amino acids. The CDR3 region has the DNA TGTGCCACCAGCAGACGGACAGGGAAGCAGCCCCAGCATTTT. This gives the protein CATSRRTGKQPQHF.

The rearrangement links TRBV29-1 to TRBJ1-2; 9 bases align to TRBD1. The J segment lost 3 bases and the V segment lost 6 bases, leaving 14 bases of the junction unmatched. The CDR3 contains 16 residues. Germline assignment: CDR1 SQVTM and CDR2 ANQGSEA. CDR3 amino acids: CSVSGTGIGVDYGYTF. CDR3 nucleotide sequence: TGCAGCGTCTCCGGGACAGGGATAGGGGTTGACTATGGCTACACCTTC. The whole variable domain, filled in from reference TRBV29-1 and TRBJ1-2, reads SAVISQKPSRDICQRGTSLTIQCQVDSQVTMMFWYRQQPGQSLTLIATANQGSEATYESGFVIDKFPISRPNLTFSTLTVSNMSPEDSSIYLCSVSGTGIGVDYGYTFGSGTRLTVV.

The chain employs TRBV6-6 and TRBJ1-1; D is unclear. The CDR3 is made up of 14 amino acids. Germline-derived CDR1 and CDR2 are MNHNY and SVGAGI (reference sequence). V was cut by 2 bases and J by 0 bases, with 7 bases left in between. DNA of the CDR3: TGTGCCAGCAGTTACGGTCACATGAACACTGAAGCTTTCTTT. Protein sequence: CASSYGHMNTEAFF.

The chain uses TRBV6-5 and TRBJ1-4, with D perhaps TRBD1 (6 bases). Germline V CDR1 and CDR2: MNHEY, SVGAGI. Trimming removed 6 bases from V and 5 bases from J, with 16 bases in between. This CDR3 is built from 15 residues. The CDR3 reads CASRGGAAENEKLFF. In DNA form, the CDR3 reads TGTGCCAGCAGAGGGGGGGCGGCCGAAAATGAAAAACTGTTTTTT.

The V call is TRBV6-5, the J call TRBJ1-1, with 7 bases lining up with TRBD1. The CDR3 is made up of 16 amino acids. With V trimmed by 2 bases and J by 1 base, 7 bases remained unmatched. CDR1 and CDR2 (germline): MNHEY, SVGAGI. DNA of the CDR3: TGTGCCAGCAGTTACGCGACGACAGGGTGGAACACTGAAGCTTTCTTT. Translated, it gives CASSYATTGWNTEAFF.

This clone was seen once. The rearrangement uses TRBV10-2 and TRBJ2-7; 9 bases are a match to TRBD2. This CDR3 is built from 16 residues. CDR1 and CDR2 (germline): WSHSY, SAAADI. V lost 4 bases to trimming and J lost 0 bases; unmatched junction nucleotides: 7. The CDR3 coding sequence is TGCGCCAGCAGTGGGGGACTAGCAGCGTCCTCCTACGAGCAGTACGTC. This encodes CASSGGLAASSYEQYV.

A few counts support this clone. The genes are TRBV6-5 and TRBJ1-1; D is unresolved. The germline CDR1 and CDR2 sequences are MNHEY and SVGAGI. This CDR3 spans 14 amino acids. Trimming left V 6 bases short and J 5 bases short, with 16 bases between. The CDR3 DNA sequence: TGTGCCAGCAGACTGAAGGGAGCTCTGACTGAAGCTTTCTTT. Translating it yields CASRLKGALTEAFF.

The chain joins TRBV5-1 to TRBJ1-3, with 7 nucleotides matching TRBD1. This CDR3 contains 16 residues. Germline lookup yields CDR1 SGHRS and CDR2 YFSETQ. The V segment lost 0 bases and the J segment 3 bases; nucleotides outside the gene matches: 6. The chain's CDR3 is CASSLGGQPGGNTIYF. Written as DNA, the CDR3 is TGCGCCAGCAGCTTGGGGGGACAGCCAGGTGGAAACACCATATATTTT.

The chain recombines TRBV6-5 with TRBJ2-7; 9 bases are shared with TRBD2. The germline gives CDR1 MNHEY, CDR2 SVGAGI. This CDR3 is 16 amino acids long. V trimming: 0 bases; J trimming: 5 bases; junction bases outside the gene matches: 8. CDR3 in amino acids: CASSYSTGLATHEQYF. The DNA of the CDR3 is TGTGCCAGCAGTTACTCGACTGGACTAGCGACCCACGAGCAGTACTTC.

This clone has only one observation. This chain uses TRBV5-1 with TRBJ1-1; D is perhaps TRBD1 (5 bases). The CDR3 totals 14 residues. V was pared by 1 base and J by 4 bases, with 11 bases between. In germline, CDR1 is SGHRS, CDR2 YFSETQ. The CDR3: CASSLSGGSTEAFF. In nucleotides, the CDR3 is TGCGCCAGCAGCTTGTCTGGGGGGAGCACTGAAGCTTTCTTT.

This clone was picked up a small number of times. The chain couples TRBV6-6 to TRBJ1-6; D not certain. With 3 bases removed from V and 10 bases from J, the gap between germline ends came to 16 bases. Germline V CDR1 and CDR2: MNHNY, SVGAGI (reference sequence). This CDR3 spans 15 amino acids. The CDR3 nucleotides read TGTGCCAGCAGTTATGAAGACACCCCCAGCTCACCCCTCCACTTT. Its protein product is CASSYEDTPSSPLHF.

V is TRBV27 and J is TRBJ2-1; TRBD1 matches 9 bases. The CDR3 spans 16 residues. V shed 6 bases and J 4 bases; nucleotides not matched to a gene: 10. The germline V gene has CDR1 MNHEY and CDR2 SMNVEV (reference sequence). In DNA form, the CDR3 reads TGTGCCAGCAGCCCCCTCGGGACAGGGCGTTACAATGAGCAGTTCTTC. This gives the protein CASSPLGTGRYNEQFF.

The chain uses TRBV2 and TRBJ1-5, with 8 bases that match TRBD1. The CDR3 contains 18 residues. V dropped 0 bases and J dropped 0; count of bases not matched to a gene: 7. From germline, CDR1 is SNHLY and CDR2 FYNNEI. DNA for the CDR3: TGTGCCAGCAGTGAAGCTTGGACAGGGCAATATAGCAATCAGCCCCAGCATTTT. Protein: CASSEAWTGQYSNQPQHF.

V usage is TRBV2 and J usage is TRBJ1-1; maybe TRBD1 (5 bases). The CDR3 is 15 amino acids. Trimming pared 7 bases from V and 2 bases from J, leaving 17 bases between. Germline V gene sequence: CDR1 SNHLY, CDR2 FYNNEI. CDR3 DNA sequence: TGTGCCAGCAAGGTCATTCAGGGAGGCAACACTGAAGCTTTCTTT. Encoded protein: CASKVIQGGNTEAFF.

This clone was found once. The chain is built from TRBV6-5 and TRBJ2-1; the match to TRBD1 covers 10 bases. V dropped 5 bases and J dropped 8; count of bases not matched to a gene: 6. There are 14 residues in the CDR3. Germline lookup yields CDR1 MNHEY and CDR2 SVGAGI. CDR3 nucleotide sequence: TGTGCCAGCAGTGACAGGGGGCCCCTTGATGAGCAGTTCTTC. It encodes CASSDRGPLDEQFF.

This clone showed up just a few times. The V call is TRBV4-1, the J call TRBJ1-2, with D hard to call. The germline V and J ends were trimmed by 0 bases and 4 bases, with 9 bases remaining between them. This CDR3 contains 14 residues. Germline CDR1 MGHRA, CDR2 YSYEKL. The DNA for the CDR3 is TGCGCCAGCAGCCAAGAATCAGGCCTCTATGGCTACACCTTC. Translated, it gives CASSQESGLYGYTF.

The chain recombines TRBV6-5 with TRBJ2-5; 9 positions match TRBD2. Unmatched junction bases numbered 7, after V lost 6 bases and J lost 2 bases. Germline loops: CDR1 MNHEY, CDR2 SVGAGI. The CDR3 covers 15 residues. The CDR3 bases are TGTGCCAGCAGGACGGGACTAGCAGTACAAGAGACCCAGTACTTC. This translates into CASRTGLAVQETQYF.

The CDR3 sequence: CASSFGGGVNNEQFF. In DNA, the CDR3 is TGTGCCAGCAGCTTTGGGGGAGGGGTGAACAATGAGCAGTTCTTC. The gene calls are TRBV5-5 and TRBJ2-1; 7 positions agree with TRBD2. The length of the CDR3 is 15 residues. V shed 2 bases and J 5 bases; nucleotides not matched to a gene: 7. CDR1 is SGHKS and CDR2 is YYEKEE in the germline V gene (reference sequence).

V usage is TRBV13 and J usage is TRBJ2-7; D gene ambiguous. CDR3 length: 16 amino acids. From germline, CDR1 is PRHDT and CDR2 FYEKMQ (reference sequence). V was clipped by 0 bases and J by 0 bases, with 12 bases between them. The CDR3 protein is CASSLGTEASSYEQYV. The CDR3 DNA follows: TGTGCCAGCAGCTTAGGCACGGAAGCGAGCTCCTACGAGCAGTACGTC.

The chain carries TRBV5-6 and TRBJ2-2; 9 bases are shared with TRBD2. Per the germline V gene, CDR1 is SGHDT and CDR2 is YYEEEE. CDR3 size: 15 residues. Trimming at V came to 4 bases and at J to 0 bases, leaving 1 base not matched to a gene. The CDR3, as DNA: TGTGCCAGCAGCCGGACTAGCGCGAACACCGGGGAGCTGTTTTTT. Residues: CASSRTSANTGELFF.